A selection of T cell receptor beta chains follows, all from one sample in a study of blood T cell repertoires in COVID-19. Assay used: immunoSEQ multiplex PCR; TCRdb lists only in-frame clones, some missing. The sample records more than 200,000 clones, approximately 90% being singletons. Specimen: PBMCs or T cells enriched from blood (not recorded which). These TCRs come from a man in his forties who had recovered from COVID-19. The CDR3 runs from the conserved cysteine through the conserved F or W. A D gene is named only where the DNA matches it firmly. Rows give clone size only sometimes, using once, few, many, or a class for an expanded clone.

>TRBJ2-3|NA|TRBD1|TRBV5-4
CASSQQGGYTDTQYF
TGTGCCAGCAGCCAACAGGGGGGCTACACAGATACGCAGTATTTT
>TRBJ2-3|NA|TRBD1|TRBV7-9
CASSLETGGTDTQYF
TGTGCCAGCAGCTTGGAGACAGGGGGCACAGATACGCAGTATTTT
>TRBJ1-2|few|TRBD1|TRBV7-6
CASSFSGQGPAYGYTF
TGTGCCAGCAGCTTTTCCGGACAGGGGCCCGCCTATGGCTACACCTTC
>TRBJ2-5|NA|TRBD2|TRBV7-8
CASSSLYPQTSVKETQYF
TGTGCCAGCAGCTCCTTATACCCCCAGACTAGCGTTAAAGAGACCCAGTACTTC
>TRBJ1-2|NA|TRBD1|TRBV5-3
CARSTGTGTIYGYTF
TGTGCCAGAAGCACCGGGACAGGGACGATCTATGGCTACACCTTC
>TRBJ1-2|NA|NA|TRBV24-1
CATSDGGLTNYGYTF
TGTGCCACCAGTGACGGGGGACTGACCAACTATGGCTACACCTTC
>TRBJ2-1|NA|TRBD2|TRBV18
CASSPGTSRNNEQFF
TGTGCCAGCTCACCCGGGACTAGCAGAAACAATGAGCAGTTCTTC
>TRBJ2-5|NA|TRBD2|TRBV7-9
CASIPNSGGETQYF
TGTGCCAGCATCCCTAATTCGGGGGGAGAGACCCAGTACTTC
>TRBJ2-2|NA|TRBD2|TRBV5-1
CASSSTSGTGELFF
TGCGCCAGCAGCTCTACTAGCGGGACCGGGGAGCTGTTTTTT
>TRBJ2-7|few|TRBD2|TRBV10-2
CASSGGFYEQYF
TGCGCCAGCAGCGGGGGGTTTTACGAGCAGTACTTC
>TRBJ1-6|few|TRBD1|TRBV18
CASSPTGGDSPLHF
TGTGCCAGCTCACCTACAGGGGGCGATTCACCCCTCCACTTT
>TRBJ2-7|NA|NA|TRBV7-6
CASSLETLEQYF
TGTGCCAGCAGCTTAGAAACCCTAGAGCAGTACTTC
>TRBJ2-3|NA|NA|TRBV10-3
CAISERGGGTDTQYF
TGTGCCATCAGTGAACGGGGAGGAGGCACAGATACGCAGTATTTT
>TRBJ1-2|few|NA|TRBV20-1
CSASQRGNYGYTF
TGCAGTGCTAGTCAGCGGGGTAACTATGGCTACACCTTC
>TRBJ2-3|NA|TRBD2|TRBV7-7
CASSPGLAGPSTDTQYF
TGTGCCAGCAGCCCTGGACTAGCGGGGCCTAGCACAGATACGCAGTATTTT
>TRBJ2-1|NA|TRBD2|TRBV5-1
CASSLPAGAREQFF
TGCGCCAGCAGCTTGCCGGCGGGAGCGAGGGAGCAGTTCTTC
>TRBJ2-1|NA|NA|TRBV7-2
CASSFPHGGTHNEQFF
TGTGCCAGCAGCTTCCCCCATGGCGGGACCCACAATGAGCAGTTCTTC